This T cell receptor (beta chain) was sequenced for a study of cytomegalovirus exposure and HLA in healthy donors. Broader study findings: Whilst most TCR sequences proved rare, a subset of public TCRs occurred across many donors. Overall, about 160 TCR beta chains were annotated as cytomegalovirus-associated.

Only in-frame clones appear in the TCRdb table, and some are missing; sequencing was by immunoSEQ multiplex PCR. The data hold 200,000 to 300,000 clones, with about 90% observed a single time. This clone turned up a few times. Its matching antigen is unknown. The CDR3 is made up of 13 amino acids. Looked up from germline, CDR1 is MRHNA and CDR2 is SNTAGT. Trimming removed 3 bases from V and 0 bases from J, with 4 bases in between. V and J are TRBV6-4 and TRBJ2-3, with unresolved D. The sequence came from a man aged 18-30 years in good health and CMV-seropositive. Sequencing input: PBMCs. Here the CDR3 reads CASSEASTDTQYF. In DNA form, the CDR3 reads TGTGCCAGCAGTGAAGCTAGCACAGATACGCAGTATTTT.